Listed here are 32 T cell receptor beta chains from one sample, sequenced in a study of CD8 T cells in Susac syndrome. RNA was extracted with the RNeasy kit, and a quantity of roughly 0.45 to 1 ug was reverse transcribed using random hexamers. TCRdb processed the immunoSEQ multiplex PCR reads anew with MiXCR; each CDR3 protein has one entry. Of 160,000 or so distinct CDR3 sequences listed, approximately 94% were seen once; the top ten hold 0.1% to 0.13%. The sequenced sample was CD4+ T cells from PBMCs. These receptors were collected from a human donor with Susac syndrome.

V gene TRBV20-1 combines with J gene TRBJ2-5; 7 bases align to TRBD2. J lost 5 bases, V lost 0 bases, and 3 bases had no gene match. The CDR3 contains 13 residues. Germline values: CDR1 DFQATT, CDR2 SNEGSKA (reference sequence). This chain's CDR3 is CSARDPGGETQYF. CDR3 sequence (DNA): TGCAGTGCTAGAGATCCCGGGGGGGAGACCCAGTACTTC.

This chain joins TRBV4-1 and TRBJ1-3; no definite D call. Germline CDR1 is MGHRA and CDR2 is YSYEKL. The CDR3 contains 16 residues. V lost 8 bases to trimming and J lost 2 bases, with 19 bases between them. The CDR3 nucleotides read TGCGCCAGCTCCTTGACCCTCCTCTATACTGGAAACACCATATATTTT. Translation gives CASSLTLLYTGNTIYF.

The chain carries TRBV20-1 and TRBJ2-3; D unresolved. V shed 0 bases and J shed 1 base, with 11 bases lying between them. There are 15 residues in the CDR3. Per germline, CDR1 DFQATT and CDR2 SNEGSKA (reference sequence). The CDR3 DNA reads TGCAGTGCTAGAGATAGACGAGGCGGCACAGATACGCAGTATTTT. This codes for CSARDRRGGTDTQYF.

The chain couples TRBV12-3 or TRBV12-4 to TRBJ1-4; tentative D call: TRBD1 (6 bases). This CDR3 comprises 13 residues. The germline V and J ends were trimmed by 5 bases and 11 bases, with 15 bases remaining between them. CDR3 coding DNA: TGTGCCAGCAGTACCGGACAGCCAGTGAAACTGTTTTTT. Residues: CASSTGQPVKLFF.

This chain's CDR3 is CASSYSTVSETQYF. CDR3 coding DNA: TGTGCCAGCAGTTACTCGACGGTCAGCGAGACCCAGTACTTC. The genes are TRBV6-2 or TRBV6-3 and TRBJ2-5; D call uncertain. V lost 0 bases, J lost 5 bases, and 10 bases lay in between. Germline assignment: CDR1 MNHEY and CDR2 SVGEGT. The CDR3 is 14 amino acids.

The rearrangement uses TRBV24-1 and TRBJ2-1; D call uncertain. Germline V gene sequence: CDR1 KGHDR, CDR2 SFDVKD. V was clipped by 4 bases and J by 0 bases, with 12 bases between them. The CDR3 has 16 amino acids. This CDR3 reads CATSEKHSYSYNEQFF. The DNA for the CDR3 is TGTGCCACCAGTGAGAAACACAGCTACTCCTACAATGAGCAGTTCTTC.

This chain connects TRBV5-6 to TRBJ1-1; TRBD1 is a possible D gene (6 bases). The CDR3 has 13 amino acids. Germline V gene sequence: CDR1 SGHDT, CDR2 YYEEEE. V lost 4 bases and J lost 4, with 11 bases in between. The CDR3 protein is CASSRGGSTEAFF. The CDR3 DNA is TGTGCCAGCAGCAGGGGGGGAAGCACTGAAGCTTTCTTT.

The gene calls are TRBV6-2 or TRBV6-3 and TRBJ1-4; D is ambiguous. Germline V gene data show CDR1 as MNHEY and CDR2 as SVGEGT. V gave up 0 bases and J gave up 8 bases, with 13 bases separating them. The CDR3 runs to 15 residues. The CDR3 sequence is CASSYSRMESEKLFF. CDR3 DNA: TGTGCCAGCAGTTACTCGAGGATGGAGAGCGAAAAACTGTTTTTT.

The gene calls are TRBV7-3 and TRBJ1-2; TRBD1 matches at 7 bases. Germline CDR1 and CDR2: SGHTA and FQGTGA. V lost 1 base and J lost 7; bases outside the gene matches: 3. The CDR3 is 13 amino acids. The CDR3 nucleotides read TGTGCCAGCAGCTTAAAGGGGGCCGGTGGCTACACCTTC. Its protein is CASSLKGAGGYTF.

The genes are TRBV29-1 and TRBJ2-3; D is perhaps TRBD2 (6 bases). Germline V lookup: CDR1 SQVTM, CDR2 ANQGSEA. This CDR3 is 13 amino acids long. Between the trimmed V and J ends, which lost 7 bases and 2 bases, there was a span of 13 bases. CDR3: CSADAGPTDTQYF. The CDR3 coding sequence is TGCAGCGCCGACGCGGGACCCACAGATACGCAGTATTTT.

This chain joins TRBV7-8 and TRBJ1-1; TRBD1 aligns across 10 bases. Trimming removed 3 bases from V and 7 bases from J; junction bases left unmatched: 5. The CDR3 totals 14 residues. Germline V gene sequence: CDR1 SGHVS, CDR2 FQNEAQ. The CDR3 is CASSFRDRGYEAFF. The CDR3 coding sequence is TGTGCCAGCAGCTTCCGGGACAGGGGCTATGAAGCTTTCTTT.

Here the CDR3 DNA reads TGCAGTGCCATAGGACAGGGGAGCAAAAACATTCAGTACTTC. Its translation: CSAIGQGSKNIQYF. V usage is TRBV20-1 and J usage is TRBJ2-4, with 9 nucleotides matching TRBD1. CDR1 is DFQATT, CDR2 SNEGSKA, per germline (reference sequence). This CDR3 spans 14 amino acids. With 6 bases clipped from V and 3 bases from J, the junction kept 6 bases outside the gene matches.

The genes are TRBV29-1 and TRBJ2-7, with D possibly matching TRBD2 (6 bases). The CDR3 consists of 14 residues. Between the trimmed V and J ends, which lost 4 bases and 6 bases, there was a span of 19 bases. CDR1 and CDR2 from the germline V gene are SQVTM and ANQGSEA. The CDR3 region is CSVARDSQVSEQYF. For the CDR3, the DNA is TGCAGCGTTGCCCGGGACTCCCAAGTGAGCGAGCAGTACTTC.

The chain employs TRBV6-5 and TRBJ1-6, with a weak D call TRBD1 (5 bases). The germline V and J ends were trimmed by 6 bases and 7 bases, with 16 bases remaining between them. There are 15 residues in the CDR3. Germline V gene lookup returns CDR1 MNHEY and CDR2 SVGAGI. The CDR3 nucleotides are TGTGCCAGCAGCGAGTTCACCGGGGCCAATTCACCCCTCCACTTT. Its translation is CASSEFTGANSPLHF.

The gene calls are TRBV5-4 and TRBJ2-5; 8 bases match TRBD1. The J segment lost 2 bases and the V segment lost 3 bases, leaving 9 bases of the junction unmatched. This CDR3 comprises 16 residues. Germline-derived CDR1 and CDR2 are SGHNT and YYREEE (reference sequence). The CDR3 loop is CASSSWTGSSQETQYF. The CDR3 coding sequence is TGTGCCAGCAGCTCCTGGACAGGGTCGAGTCAAGAGACCCAGTACTTC.

This clonotype showed up just once. The chain is built from TRBV5-4 and TRBJ2-1, with 12 bases matching TRBD2. The germline gives CDR1 SGHNT, CDR2 YYREEE (reference sequence). There are 16 residues in the CDR3. The V gene end was trimmed by 1 base and the J gene end by 5 bases; junction bases not matched to a gene: 4. The CDR3 coding sequence is TGTGCCAGCAGCTTGCCTAGCGGGGGGGCCCACAATGAGCAGTTCTTC. Amino acid sequence: CASSLPSGGAHNEQFF. The variable domain in full, completed from reference TRBV5-4 and TRBJ2-1, reads ETGVTQSPTHLIKTRGQQVTLRCSSQSGHNTVSWYQQALGQGPQFIFQYYREEENGRGNFPPRFSGLQFPNYSSELNVNALELDDSALYLCASSLPSGGAHNEQFFGPGTRLTVL.

The genes are TRBV15 and TRBJ1-4; D possibly corresponds to TRBD1 (5 bases). The V end was cut by 4 bases, the J end by 5 bases, with 11 bases between. The V gene's germline CDR1 is LNHNV and CDR2 YYDKDF (reference sequence). The CDR3 is made up of 14 amino acids. DNA for the CDR3: TGTGCCACCAGCACCGGGACGGTGAATGAAAAACTGTTTTTT. This encodes CATSTGTVNEKLFF.

The V gene is TRBV12-3 or TRBV12-4, the J gene TRBJ2-7; 9 positions match TRBD1. The CDR3 runs 15 residues. V gave up 6 bases and J gave up 3 bases; unmatched junction bases: 9. The chain's CDR3 is CASSHGDRDGYEQYF. CDR3 bases: TGTGCCAGCAGCCACGGGGACAGGGACGGCTACGAGCAGTACTTC.

The CDR3: CASMGLDTEAFF. CDR3 nucleotide sequence: TGCGCCAGCATGGGCTTGGACACTGAAGCTTTCTTT. The rearrangement links TRBV10-2 to TRBJ1-1; D is uncertain. CDR1 and CDR2 from the germline V gene are WSHSY and SAAADI. Trimming cost V 7 bases and J 3 bases, with 9 bases left between them. The CDR3 covers 12 residues.

The chain has TRBV20-1 and TRBJ2-7; 12 bases are shared with TRBD1. V trimming: 6 bases; J trimming: 6 bases; junction bases outside the gene matches: 6. This CDR3 region has 13 residues. The germline V gene encodes CDR1 DFQATT and CDR2 SNEGSKA (reference sequence). DNA of the CDR3: TGCAGTGCACCGGGACAGGGGGCTTCCGAGCAGTACTTC. It specifies CSAPGQGASEQYF.

The genes are TRBV24-1 and TRBJ2-3, with D unclear. This CDR3 is 14 amino acids long. CDR1 and CDR2 from the germline V gene are KGHDR and SFDVKD. Trimming stripped 5 bases from V and 2 bases from J, with 10 bases between. The CDR3 sequence is CATSARYPTDTQYF. CDR3 nucleotide sequence: TGTGCCACCAGTGCCCGGTACCCCACAGATACGCAGTATTTT.

The chain combines TRBV11-2 with TRBJ2-7; no firm D call. The CDR3 contains 14 residues. With 0 bases removed from V and 2 bases from J, the gap between germline ends came to 8 bases. Germline CDR1 SGHAT, CDR2 FQNNGV. The CDR3 sequence: CASSLDVGPYEQYF. The CDR3 DNA reads as TGTGCCAGCAGCTTAGATGTAGGGCCCTACGAGCAGTACTTC.

The chain employs TRBV4-3 and TRBJ1-2; a weak D match, TRBD1 (5 bases). V lost 0 bases and J 6 bases, leaving 14 bases between the germline ends. Germline loops: CDR1 LGHNA, CDR2 YSLEER. This CDR3 region has 15 residues. The CDR3 loop is CASSQDSAGPNGYTF. The CDR3 nucleotides are TGCGCCAGCAGCCAAGATTCAGCAGGGCCTAATGGCTACACCTTC.

The chain is built from TRBV29-1 and TRBJ1-2; D is possibly TRBD1 (5 bases). The germline gives CDR1 SQVTM, CDR2 ANQGSEA. The CDR3 loop spans 12 amino acids. V lost 1 base and J 8 bases, leaving 11 bases between the germline ends. CDR3 DNA sequence: TGCAGCGTTGAAGGTCAGGGAGGAGGCTACACCTTC. Translated, it gives CSVEGQGGGYTF.

This clonotype was counted once. The chain couples TRBV29-1 to TRBJ1-5; TRBD1 aligns across 7 bases. This CDR3 is built from 14 residues. J gave up 2 bases and V 7 bases, and 8 bases lay outside the gene matches. CDR1 and CDR2 from the germline V gene are SQVTM and ANQGSEA. In DNA form, the CDR3 reads TGCAGCGAGCGACAGGGTGATGGCAATCAGCCCCAGCATTTT. Protein: CSERQGDGNQPQHF.

This chain connects TRBV20-1 to TRBJ2-3; maybe TRBD2 (5 bases). The CDR3 runs 13 residues. Germline CDR1 reads DFQATT; CDR2 reads SNEGSKA (reference sequence). The V gene lost 1 base and the J gene lost 0 bases, with 5 bases spanning the gap. CDR3 amino acids: CSARAGSTDTQYF. Here the CDR3 DNA reads TGCAGTGCTAGAGCGGGGAGCACAGATACGCAGTATTTT.

The gene calls are TRBV19 and TRBJ1-5, with D maybe TRBD1 (5 bases). Trimming stripped 1 base from V and 7 bases from J, with 17 bases between. Germline CDR1 is LNHDA and CDR2 is SQIVND (reference sequence). This CDR3 is built from 16 residues. The CDR3 spells CASSIGRGGQGQPQHF. DNA of the CDR3: TGTGCCAGTAGTATAGGACGAGGAGGGCAGGGCCAGCCCCAGCATTTT.

V and J are TRBV29-1 and TRBJ1-3, with D perhaps matching TRBD1 (6 bases). The germline V gene has CDR1 SQVTM and CDR2 ANQGSEA. V gave up 4 bases and J gave up 3 bases, with 10 bases separating them. The CDR3 runs to 13 residues. The CDR3 region is CSVAGGGGNTIYF. In DNA form, the CDR3 reads TGCAGCGTTGCCGGGGGCGGTGGAAACACCATATATTTT.

The chain has TRBV20-1 and TRBJ1-5; 9 positions match TRBD1. The CDR3 runs 14 residues. Trimming took 5 bases from V and 7 from J; bases not matched to a gene: 9. From germline, CDR1 is DFQATT and CDR2 SNEGSKA (reference sequence). The CDR3 spells CSAFTGGAQQPQHF. The DNA of the CDR3 is TGCAGTGCTTTTACAGGGGGCGCGCAACAGCCCCAGCATTTT.

J is TRBJ2-5 and V is TRBV7-2; 8 nucleotides match TRBD2. With 5 bases clipped from V and 2 bases from J, the junction kept 7 bases outside the gene matches. CDR1 SGHTA and CDR2 FQGNSA come from the germline V gene. The CDR3 covers 15 residues. The CDR3 spells CASSPQQRGQETQYF. The CDR3, as DNA: TGTGCCAGCAGCCCCCAGCAGCGGGGGCAAGAGACCCAGTACTTC.

This clonotype was seen just once. This chain links TRBV29-1 with TRBJ2-5; no reliable D call. From germline, CDR1 is SQVTM and CDR2 ANQGSEA. Deletions cut 6 bases from V and 2 bases from J, with 19 bases between. The CDR3 spans 15 residues. The CDR3 region has the DNA TGCAGCGTACGCAAATCGGGCACCGTTCAAGAGACCCAGTACTTC. It yields the protein CSVRKSGTVQETQYF. Drawing the rest from reference TRBV29-1 and TRBJ2-5, the complete variable domain is SAVISQKPSRDICQRGTSLTIQCQVDSQVTMMFWYRQQPGQSLTLIATANQGSEATYESGFVIDKFPISRPNLTFSTLTVSNMSPEDSSIYLCSVRKSGTVQETQYFGPGTRLLVL.

As regards this clonotype: A read error may account for a junction end that differs from germline. V is TRBV20-1 and J is TRBJ1-1, with D unresolved. CDR1 is DFQATT and CDR2 is SNEGSKA in the germline V gene (reference sequence). The CDR3 is 13 amino acids. The CDR3, as DNA: TGCAGTGCTCGAGATCCGGCCTACACTGAAGCTTTCTTT. This codes for CSARDPAYTEAFF.